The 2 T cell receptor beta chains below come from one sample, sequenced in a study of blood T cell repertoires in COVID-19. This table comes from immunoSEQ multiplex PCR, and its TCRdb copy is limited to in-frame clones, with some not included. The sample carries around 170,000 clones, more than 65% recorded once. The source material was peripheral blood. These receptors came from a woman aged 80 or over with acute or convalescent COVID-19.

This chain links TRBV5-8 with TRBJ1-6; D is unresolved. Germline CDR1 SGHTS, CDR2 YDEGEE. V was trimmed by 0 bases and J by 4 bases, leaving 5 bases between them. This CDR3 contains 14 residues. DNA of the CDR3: TGTGCCAGCAGCTTGGGAGGGTATAATTCACCCCTCCACTTT. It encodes CASSLGGYNSPLHF. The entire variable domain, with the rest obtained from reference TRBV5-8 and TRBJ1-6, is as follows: EAGVTQSPTHLIKTRGQQATLRCSPISGHTSVYWYQQALGLGLQFLLWYDEGEERNRGNFPPRFSGRQFPNYSSELNVNALELEDSALYLCASSLGGYNSPLHFGNGTRLTVT.

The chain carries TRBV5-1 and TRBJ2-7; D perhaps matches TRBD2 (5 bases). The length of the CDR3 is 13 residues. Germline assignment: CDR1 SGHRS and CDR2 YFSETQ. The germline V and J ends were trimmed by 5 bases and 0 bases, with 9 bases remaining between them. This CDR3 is CASRPTSSYEQYF. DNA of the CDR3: TGCGCCAGCAGACCTACTAGCTCCTACGAGCAGTACTTC.